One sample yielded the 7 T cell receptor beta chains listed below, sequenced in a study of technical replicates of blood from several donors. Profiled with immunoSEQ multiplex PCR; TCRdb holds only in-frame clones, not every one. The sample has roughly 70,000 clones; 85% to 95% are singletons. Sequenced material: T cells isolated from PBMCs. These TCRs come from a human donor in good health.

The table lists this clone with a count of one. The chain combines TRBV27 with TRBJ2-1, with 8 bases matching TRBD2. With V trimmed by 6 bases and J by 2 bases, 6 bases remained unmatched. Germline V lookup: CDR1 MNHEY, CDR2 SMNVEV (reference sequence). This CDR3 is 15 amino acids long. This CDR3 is CASSHLAGTYNEQFF. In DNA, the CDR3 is TGTGCCAGCAGCCACCTAGCGGGTACCTACAATGAGCAGTTCTTC.

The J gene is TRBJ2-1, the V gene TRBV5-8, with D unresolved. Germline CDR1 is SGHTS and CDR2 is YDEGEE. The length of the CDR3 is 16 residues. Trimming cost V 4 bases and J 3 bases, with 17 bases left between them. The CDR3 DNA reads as TGTGCCAGCAGCCTTGTATGGTCTGCCTACTACAATGAGCAGTTCTTC. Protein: CASSLVWSAYYNEQFF.

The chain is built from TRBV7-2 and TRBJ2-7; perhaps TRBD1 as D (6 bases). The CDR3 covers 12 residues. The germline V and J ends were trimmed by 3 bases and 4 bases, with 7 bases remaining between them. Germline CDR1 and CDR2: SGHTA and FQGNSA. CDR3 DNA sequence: TGTGCCAGCAGCTTCACAGGGTACGAGCAGTACTTC. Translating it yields CASSFTGYEQYF. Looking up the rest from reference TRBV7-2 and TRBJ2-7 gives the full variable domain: GAGVSQSPSNKVTEKGKDVELRCDPISGHTALYWYRQSLGQGLEFLIYFQGNSAPDKSGLPSDRFSAERTGGSVSTLTIQRTQQEDSAVYLCASSFTGYEQYFGPGTRLTVT.

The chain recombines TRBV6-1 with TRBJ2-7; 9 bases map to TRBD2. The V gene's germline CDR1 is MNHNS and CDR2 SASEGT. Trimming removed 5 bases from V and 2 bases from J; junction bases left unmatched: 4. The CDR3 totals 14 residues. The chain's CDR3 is CASSMTSGTYEQYF. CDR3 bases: TGTGCCAGCAGTATGACTAGCGGAACCTACGAGCAGTACTTC.

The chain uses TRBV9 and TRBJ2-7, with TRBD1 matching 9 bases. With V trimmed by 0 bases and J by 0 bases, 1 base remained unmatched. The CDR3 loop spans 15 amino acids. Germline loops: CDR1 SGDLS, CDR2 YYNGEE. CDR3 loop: CASSVGGQGSYEQYF. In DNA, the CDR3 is TGTGCCAGCAGCGTAGGGGGACAGGGCTCCTACGAGCAGTACTTC. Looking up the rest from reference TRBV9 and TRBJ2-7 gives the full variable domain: DSGVTQTPKHLITATGQRVTLRCSPRSGDLSVYWYQQSLDQGLQFLIQYYNGEERAKGNILERFSAQQFPDLHSELNLSSLELGDSALYFCASSVGGQGSYEQYFGPGTRLTVT.

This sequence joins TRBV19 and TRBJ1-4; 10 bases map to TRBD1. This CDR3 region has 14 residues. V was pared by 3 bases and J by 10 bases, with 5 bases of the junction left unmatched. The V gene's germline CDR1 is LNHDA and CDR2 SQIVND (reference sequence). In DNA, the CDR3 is TGTGCCAGTAGTATTAGGGACAGGGGTCGAAAACTGTTTTTT. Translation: CASSIRDRGRKLFF.

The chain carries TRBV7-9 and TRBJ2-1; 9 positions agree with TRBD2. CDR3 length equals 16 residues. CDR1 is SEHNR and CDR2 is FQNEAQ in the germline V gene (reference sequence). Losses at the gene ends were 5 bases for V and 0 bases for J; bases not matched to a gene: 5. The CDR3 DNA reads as TGTGCCAGCAGCCCCCTAGCGGGGAGCTCCTACAATGAGCAGTTCTTC. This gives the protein CASSPLAGSSYNEQFF.